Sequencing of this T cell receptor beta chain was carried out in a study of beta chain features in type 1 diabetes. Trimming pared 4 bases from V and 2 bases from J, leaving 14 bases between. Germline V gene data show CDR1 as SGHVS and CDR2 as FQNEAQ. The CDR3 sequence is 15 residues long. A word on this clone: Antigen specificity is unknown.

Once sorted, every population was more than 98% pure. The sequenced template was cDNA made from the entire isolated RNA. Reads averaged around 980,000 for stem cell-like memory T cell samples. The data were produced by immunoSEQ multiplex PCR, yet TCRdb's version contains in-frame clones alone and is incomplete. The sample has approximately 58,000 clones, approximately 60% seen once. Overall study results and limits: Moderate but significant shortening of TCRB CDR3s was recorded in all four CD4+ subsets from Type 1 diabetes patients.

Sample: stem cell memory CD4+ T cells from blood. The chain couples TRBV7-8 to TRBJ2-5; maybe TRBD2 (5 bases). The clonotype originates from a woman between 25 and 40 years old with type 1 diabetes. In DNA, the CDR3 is TGTGCCAGCAGCTCGCACCTGGACTGGCAAGAGACCCAGTACTTC. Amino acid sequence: CASSSHLDWQETQYF.